This TCR beta chain is from a study of monozygotic twins with inflammatory bowel disease. Study-level points and caveats: The sharing of clonotypes with others was lower in IBD patients than in healthy twins, especially with disease activity. Cells of different T cell subtypes could not be told apart.

Germline values: CDR1 MNHEY, CDR2 SVGEGT. The CDR3 consists of 15 residues. TCRdb reprocessed the 5' RACE reads and reports one entry per CDR3 protein, with no DNA. The ten top clones account for roughly 2.5%, within a sample of 420,000 or so distinct CDR3 sequences. About this clonotype: No antigen is known for it.

Sequencing was done on a sample of blood. The receptor comes from a human donor with ulcerative colitis or Crohn's disease, or a healthy co-twin of an affected twin (not recorded which). V usage is TRBV6-2 or TRBV6-3 and J usage is TRBJ1-5. The CDR3 protein is CASSYRVAGNQPQHF.